This TCR beta chain was sequenced during a study of CD8+ T cells in alopecia areata. Sequencing templates came from extracted RNA that was reverse transcribed into cDNA. Measured with immunoSEQ multiplex PCR; TCRdb has only the in-frame clones, and not every one. This sample has roughly 5,000 clones, with roughly 70% found just once. As for treatment: oral pan-JAK inhibitor, 5-10 mg twice daily. Collected material from alopecia areata patients comprised lesional scalp punch biopsies and peripheral blood. The clonotype was recovered from a human donor with alopecia areata. Sequences were derived from skin, sampled at week 24, from a patient treated with tofacitinib.

CDR3 in DNA: TGCGCCAGCAGCTTGACGCTAACCGGGACAGGGTTAGCCGGGGAGCTGTTTTTT. Translating gives CASSLTLTGTGLAGELFF. The chain is built from TRBV5-1 and TRBJ2-2; 9 nucleotides line up with TRBD1. CDR1 is SGHRS and CDR2 is YFSETQ in the germline V gene. V was pared by 1 base and J by 6 bases, with 13 bases of the junction left unmatched. The CDR3 totals 18 residues.